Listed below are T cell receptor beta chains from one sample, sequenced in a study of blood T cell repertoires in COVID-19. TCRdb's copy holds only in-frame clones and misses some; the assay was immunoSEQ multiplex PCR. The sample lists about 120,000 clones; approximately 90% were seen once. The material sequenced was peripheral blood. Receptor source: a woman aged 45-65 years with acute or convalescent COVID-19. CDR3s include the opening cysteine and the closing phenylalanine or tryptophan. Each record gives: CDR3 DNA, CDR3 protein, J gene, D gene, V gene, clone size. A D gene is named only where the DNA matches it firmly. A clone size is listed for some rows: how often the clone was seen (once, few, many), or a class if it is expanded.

TGTGCCAGCAGACCGTCCCGCAGGCGGGAGCTGTTTTTT,CASRPSRRRELFF,TRBJ2-2,.,TRBV6-9,.
TGTGCCAGTAGTATTGCGGGGGGTCAGCCCCAGCATTTT,CASSIAGGQPQHF,TRBJ1-5,.,TRBV19,once
TGTGCCAGCACCCCGTACTTCGAAAGGGGGATCAATCAGCCCCAGCATTTT,CASTPYFERGINQPQHF,TRBJ1-5,.,TRBV28,.
TGTGCCAGTAGTATTTTGAGTGGGGGCAGGGGCTTCAATGAGCAGTTCTTC,CASSILSGGRGFNEQFF,TRBJ2-1,.,TRBV19,once
TGTGCCAGCAGGGGACAGGGGGGTGAAGCTTTCTTT,CASRGQGGEAFF,TRBJ1-1,TRBD1,TRBV2,.
TGTGCCATCAGTTCGGGACCCGGGGGGGGAGAGACCCAGTACTTC,CAISSGPGGGETQYF,TRBJ2-5,TRBD2,TRBV10-3,.
TGTGCCAGCAGTTCAGGACAGGGTGCCTACGAGCAGTACTTC,CASSSGQGAYEQYF,TRBJ2-7,TRBD1,TRBV27,.
TGTGCCAGCAGCCGGGACAGGAACTCCTACAATGAGCAGTTCTTC,CASSRDRNSYNEQFF,TRBJ2-1,TRBD1,TRBV5-4,.
TGTGCCAGTAGTATCGGCCAGGGGGGAATCCGCGAGCAGTACTTC,CASSIGQGGIREQYF,TRBJ2-7,.,TRBV19,.
TGCGCCAGCAGCCGGGATTCCCAGCAGTTGAACACTGAAGCTTTCTTT,CASSRDSQQLNTEAFF,TRBJ1-1,.,TRBV5-1,.
TGTGCCAGCCGGGGGGCGAGCGGGAGAACGGGAGATACGCAGTATTTT,CASRGASGRTGDTQYF,TRBJ2-3,TRBD2,TRBV2,.
TGTGCCAGCAGTCGCAGGAGGGTAAGCTCCTACAATAAGCAGTTCTTC,CASSRRRVSSYNKQFF,TRBJ2-1,.,TRBV28,.
TGTGCCAGCAGCAAAGGCTGCGGGCCCGGCGACAATGAGCAGTTCTTC,CASSKGCGPGDNEQFF,TRBJ2-1,.,TRBV21-1,.
TGTGCCAGTAGTCCCCCTACCCTTGGGCCCCAGCATTTT,CASSPPTLGPQHF,TRBJ1-5,.,TRBV19,.
TGCGCCAGCAGTGATTCGGGAGAGCAGTTCTTC,CASSDSGEQFF,TRBJ2-1,.,TRBV10-1,.
TGTGCCAGCAGCGAGGAGACAGGGAACACTGAAGCTTTCTTT,CASSEETGNTEAFF,TRBJ1-1,.,TRBV2,.
TGTGCCACTTGGACAGTGGGGCAGCCCCAGCATTTT,CATWTVGQPQHF,TRBJ1-5,.,TRBV19,once
TGTGCCAGCAGCCCACGGGAGAGGTACACCGGGGAGCTGTTTTTT,CASSPRERYTGELFF,TRBJ2-2,.,TRBV7-9,.
TGCGCCAGCAGTTCACAGGGGACTAATGAAAAACTGTTTTTT,CASSSQGTNEKLFF,TRBJ1-4,TRBD1,TRBV4-1,few
TGTGCCAGCAGCTTCACTTCTCTCCCTTTGACCATATATTTT,CASSFTSLPLTIYF,TRBJ1-3,.,TRBV5-6,.
TGCAGTGCTAGCGTACTAGATGAGCAGTTCTTC,CSASVLDEQFF,TRBJ2-1,.,TRBV20-1,.
TGCGCCAACCCAGGGAAGTGGGCCAAAAACATTCAGTACTTC,CANPGKWAKNIQYF,TRBJ2-4,.,TRBV10-1,.
TGTGCCAGCAGTGCTGTAGGCGGGTACCTTCAAGAGACCCAGTACTTC,CASSAVGGYLQETQYF,TRBJ2-5,.,TRBV6-1,.